The rows below give T cell receptor beta chains drawn from one sample of a study of blood T cell repertoires in COVID-19. Some clones are missing from TCRdb's copy, which holds only in-frame ones; the method was immunoSEQ multiplex PCR. The sample includes about 83,000 clones, around 90% of them seen just once. Sequencing was done on a sample of peripheral blood. The receptors shown here come from a woman aged 50 to 60 with active or convalescent COVID-19. Both conserved end residues are part of each CDR3. Each record gives: clone size, V gene, J gene, D gene, CDR3 protein, CDR3 DNA. A D gene is named only where the DNA matches it firmly. Rows may omit the clone size; those that give it use once, few, many or a size class.

clone size: NA
V gene: TRBV20-1
J gene: TRBJ2-1
D gene: NA
CDR3 protein: CSASPNEQFF
CDR3 DNA: TGCAGTGCCAGTCCTAATGAGCAGTTCTTC

clone size: few
V gene: TRBV7-8
J gene: TRBJ1-6
D gene: NA
CDR3 protein: CASSSDSSGGGSPLHF
CDR3 DNA: TGTGCCAGCAGCTCGGATAGTAGTGGGGGCGGATCACCCCTCCACTTT

clone size: NA
V gene: TRBV7-2
J gene: TRBJ2-5
D gene: NA
CDR3 protein: CASSPRRGQETQYF
CDR3 DNA: TGTGCCAGCAGCCCTAGGCGGGGTCAAGAGACCCAGTACTTC

clone size: NA
V gene: TRBV5-1
J gene: TRBJ2-1
D gene: TRBD2
CDR3 protein: CASSLGEAGGQKQFF
CDR3 DNA: TGCGCCAGCAGCTTAGGGGAGGCGGGGGGTCAGAAGCAGTTCTTC

clone size: NA
V gene: TRBV5-5
J gene: TRBJ2-7
D gene: NA
CDR3 protein: CASSLSVGRVYEQYF
CDR3 DNA: TGTGCCAGCAGCTTGTCAGTCGGCAGGGTGTACGAGCAGTACTTC

clone size: once
V gene: TRBV6-5
J gene: TRBJ2-5
D gene: TRBD2
CDR3 protein: CASSFSSGLGEETQYF
CDR3 DNA: TGTGCCAGCAGTTTCTCTAGCGGGCTTGGGGAAGAGACCCAGTACTTC

clone size: NA
V gene: TRBV4-2
J gene: TRBJ2-3
D gene: TRBD2
CDR3 protein: CASSRAPSGGATDTQYF
CDR3 DNA: TGTGCCAGCAGCCGGGCCCCTAGCGGGGGGGCCACAGATACGCAGTATTTT

clone size: NA
V gene: TRBV5-1
J gene: TRBJ2-1
D gene: TRBD1
CDR3 protein: CASSLSRDRVKNEQFF
CDR3 DNA: TGCGCCAGCAGCCTTTCGCGGGACAGGGTTAAGAATGAGCAGTTCTTC

clone size: NA
V gene: TRBV5-1
J gene: TRBJ1-4
D gene: NA
CDR3 protein: CASSQDAAGEKLFF
CDR3 DNA: TGCGCCAGCAGTCAGGACGCAGCGGGTGAAAAACTGTTTTTT

clone size: NA
V gene: TRBV27
J gene: TRBJ1-1
D gene: NA
CDR3 protein: CASSLQGRRTEAFF
CDR3 DNA: TGTGCCAGCAGCCTACAGGGTAGAAGAACTGAAGCTTTCTTT